This T cell receptor beta chain was identified in a study of cytotoxic CD8 clonotypes in ibrutinib-treated CLL. Overall study context: Among the patients, about a dozen presented as relapsed/refractory and 15 as treatment-naive; around 17 showed unmutated IGHV.

With regard to this clone: Its antigen is unknown.

CDR3 length: 15 amino acids. Germline values: CDR1 MNHEY, CDR2 SVGAGI. Between the trimmed V and J ends, which lost 5 bases and 0 bases, there was a span of 11 bases. Clones were sequenced by immunoSEQ multiplex PCR, and TCRdb holds only the in-frame ones, with some missing. The sample contains approximately 210,000 clones, approximately 68% of which appear only once. Study-wide points: Public clonotypes occurred uncommonly; on treatment, they contracted or remained stable.

This TCR came from a human donor with chronic lymphocytic leukemia. This material consisted of PBMCs, taken after 24 months of ibrutinib treatment. V gene TRBV6-5 combines with J gene TRBJ1-5; a possible D gene is TRBD1 (5 bases). Here the CDR3 reads CASSQKGYSNQPQHF. The CDR3 coding sequence is TGTGCCAGCAGTCAAAAGGGGTATAGCAATCAGCCCCAGCATTTT.